A selection of T cell receptor beta chains follows, all from one sample in a study of T-cell memory formation after mild COVID-19. TCRdb re-analysed the 5' RACE reads in MiXCR, keeping a single row per CDR3 protein. The profile shows 85,000 to 120,000 distinct CDR3 sequences, 17% of them singletons. Sample: PBMCs or a T cell subset sorted from them (not recorded which). These receptors all come from an adult woman who had mild COVID-19 (a few samples of this study predate the infection). Cell type and time point are not known. CDR3s include the opening cysteine and the closing phenylalanine or tryptophan. D genes are given only for firm matches. Clone size, where shown, is once, few, many, or a class for clones that have expanded.

few | . | TRBJ2-3 | TRBV20-1 | TGCAGTGCTATTAAGACAGGTCACACAGATACGCAGTATTTT | CSAIKTGHTDTQYF
few | TRBD2 | TRBJ2-3 | TRBV7-3 | TGTGCCAGCAGCCTCGGACTAGCGGGAGATACGCAGTATTTT | CASSLGLAGDTQYF
few | TRBD1 | TRBJ2-7 | TRBV29-1 | TGCAGCGTTGGGCGGACAGGTCCCTCCTACGAGCAGTACTTC | CSVGRTGPSYEQYF
. | . | TRBJ1-2 | TRBV13 | TGTGCCAGCAGCTCATCGGGACCCGACTATGGCTACACCTTC | CASSSSGPDYGYTF
few | . | TRBJ2-7 | TRBV7-6 | TGTGCCAGCAGCTTAGCGGATCAGGGGCCCGAGCAGTACTTC | CASSLADQGPEQYF
. | . | TRBJ2-7 | TRBV9 | TGTGCCAGCAGCGTAGGTGGGAGACAACTGTACTTC | CASSVGGRQLYF
few | . | TRBJ1-1 | TRBV29-1 | TGCAGCGTTGGCCGGGGAATCACTGAAGCTTTCTTT | CSVGRGITEAFF
. | TRBD1 | TRBJ1-1 | TRBV5-1 | TGCGCCAGCAGCTCAACAGGGGTGGGGGACACTGAAGCTTTCTTT | CASSSTGVGDTEAFF
few | . | TRBJ2-2 | TRBV7-9 | TGTGCCAGCAGCTTAGAGATGGCCAGCGGGGAGCTGTTTTTT | CASSLEMASGELFF
few | TRBD2 | TRBJ2-7 | TRBV12-3/TRBV12-4 | TGTGCCAGCAGCCATGGACTAGCGGGGCCTTACGAGCAGTACTTC | CASSHGLAGPYEQYF
few | TRBD2 | TRBJ2-1 | TRBV4-2 | TGTGCCAGCAGCCAGGTAGCGGGAGCCCCGAATAGCTCCTACAATGAGCAGTTCTTC | CASSQVAGAPNSSYNEQFF
few | TRBD1 | TRBJ1-5 | TRBV9 | TGTGCCAGCAGCGAGGGGGACAGGAATCAGCCCCAGCATTTT | CASSEGDRNQPQHF
few | . | TRBJ1-2 | TRBV12-3/TRBV12-4 | TGTGCCAGCGGAGGATCCCCCCCTGACTATGGCTACACCTTC | CASGGSPPDYGYTF
once | . | TRBJ2-4 | TRBV11-3 | TGTGCCAGCAGCTCCCGGGGAGCTAGCGAGAGAGGAAAAAACATTCAGTACTTC | CASSSRGASERGKNIQYF
few | TRBD1 | TRBJ1-1 | TRBV20-1 | TGCAGTGCTAGCCCCAGGGGGCGAACTGAAGCTTTCTTT | CSASPRGRTEAFF
few | . | TRBJ2-7 | TRBV27 | TGTGCCAGCAGTACGAGTCAGACCGGGTACGAGCAGTACTTC | CASSTSQTGYEQYF
few | . | TRBJ1-1 | TRBV29-1 | TGCAGCGTGACGACAGAGAACACTGAAGCTTTCTTT | CSVTTENTEAFF
many | . | TRBJ2-1 | TRBV25-1 | TGTGCCAGCAGTGAATGGGCAGGGGGGAATGAGCAGTTCTTC | CASSEWAGGNEQFF
. | . | TRBJ2-7 | TRBV5-1 | TGCGCCAGCCGGACGGGGCCCTCCTACGAGCAGTACTTC | CASRTGPSYEQYF
. | . | TRBJ2-7 | TRBV7-9 | TGTGCCAGCAGCAAGGCAGACTACGAGCAGTACTTC | CASSKADYEQYF
few | TRBD1 | TRBJ1-2 | TRBV12-3/TRBV12-4 | TGTGCCAGCAGTGCTCGTGGACAGGAGTCAAATGGCTACACCTTC | CASSARGQESNGYTF
many | . | TRBJ2-1 | TRBV20-1 | TGCAGTGCTAGACATTCCGAGCCACAGGAGGTCTACAATGAGCAGTTCTTC | CSARHSEPQEVYNEQFF
. | TRBD1 | TRBJ2-7 | TRBV27 | TGTGCCAGCAGTTTATCACGGACAGGGGGCGATTTCTACGAGCAGTACTTC | CASSLSRTGGDFYEQYF
few | TRBD2 | TRBJ2-7 | TRBV7-6 | TGTGCCAGCAGCTTAGGGACTAGCGGGAGCCACTACGAGCAGTACTTC | CASSLGTSGSHYEQYF
. | TRBD2 | TRBJ2-1 | TRBV5-1 | TGCGCCAGCAGCGCTAATAGCGGGCAATACAATGAGCAGTTCTTC | CASSANSGQYNEQFF
. | . | TRBJ2-3 | TRBV15 | TGTGCCACCAGCTACGACACCGGGCACACAGATACGCAGTATTTT | CATSYDTGHTDTQYF
. | . | TRBJ2-5 | TRBV12-3/TRBV12-4 | TGTGCCAGCAATGGAAGGCACAGGGGGGGAGGAGAGACCCAGTACTTC | CASNGRHRGGGETQYF
. | . | TRBJ2-1 | TRBV6-4 | TGTGCCAGCAGTGACTCAACAGGTTCCTACAATGAGCAGTTCTTC | CASSDSTGSYNEQFF
. | . | TRBJ2-5 | TRBV6-5 | TGTGCCAGGGGGGAGACCCAGTACTTC | CARGETQYF
few | TRBD1 | TRBJ1-5 | TRBV6-1 | TGTGCCAGCAGTGACGGCAGGGGGCATTGGAATCAGCCCCAGCATTTT | CASSDGRGHWNQPQHF
. | TRBD1 | TRBJ2-7 | TRBV15 | TGTGCCACAGTGGGACAGGGAGCTGACGAGCAGTACTTC | CATVGQGADEQYF
. | . | TRBJ1-1 | TRBV3-1 | TGTGCCAGCAGCCAAGTCAGAGCCGGAATGAACACTGAAGCTTTCTTT | CASSQVRAGMNTEAFF
. | . | TRBJ2-5 | TRBV4-1 | TGCGCCAGCAGCCAAGAGGCTAGTTGGGAGACCCAGTACTTC | CASSQEASWETQYF
. | TRBD2 | TRBJ2-3 | TRBV9 | TGTGCCAGCAGCGTCGGTGACGGGGGGGTACGGGATACGCAGTATTTT | CASSVGDGGVRDTQYF
few | TRBD1 | TRBJ2-1 | TRBV7-9 | TGTGCCAGCAGCTTCGAGGGGGCGAACGAGCAGTTCTTC | CASSFEGANEQFF
few | . | TRBJ2-1 | TRBV27 | TGTGCCAGCAGTCCTTACGCTAGTTCCTACAATGAGCAGTTCTTC | CASSPYASSYNEQFF
few | TRBD1 | TRBJ2-1 | TRBV7-3 | TGTGCCAGCAGCTTAACGATATGGCAGGGGGCTGGCAATGAGCAGTTCTTC | CASSLTIWQGAGNEQFF
few | TRBD2 | TRBJ2-1 | TRBV9 | TGTGCCAGCAGCCCGGTTAGCGGGGGGGCTTATGAGCAGTTCTTC | CASSPVSGGAYEQFF
. | TRBD2 | TRBJ2-3 | TRBV7-6 | TGTGCCAGCGGGAGCGGGGCAGACACAGATACGCAGTATTTT | CASGSGADTDTQYF
few | . | TRBJ2-3 | TRBV9 | TGTGCCAGCAGCGTAGAAGCGAGCACAGATACGCAGTATTTT | CASSVEASTDTQYF
. | TRBD2 | TRBJ2-1 | TRBV4-1 | TGCGCCACCACCGGGGAGGGAGGGGAGCAGTTCTTC | CATTGEGGEQFF
few | . | TRBJ2-7 | TRBV7-9 | TGTGCCAGCAGCATAGGAGGGGACAACGAGCAGTACTTC | CASSIGGDNEQYF
many | . | TRBJ2-7 | TRBV6-2/TRBV6-3 | TGTGCCAGCAGTTACGATAGCTCCTCGTCCTACGAGCAGTACTTC | CASSYDSSSSYEQYF
. | TRBD2 | TRBJ2-1 | TRBV5-1 | TGCGCCAGCAGCTTGGCCGCGGGGGGGCAGGGCAATGAGCAGTTCTTC | CASSLAAGGQGNEQFF
few | . | TRBJ2-1 | TRBV7-6 | TGTGCCAGCAGCTTAGCGCAATCTGGAGACTACAATGAGCAGTTCTTC | CASSLAQSGDYNEQFF
. | . | TRBJ2-5 | TRBV7-9 | TGTGCCAGCAGTTTTGAAGATCAAGAGACCCAGTACTTC | CASSFEDQETQYF
few | . | TRBJ2-7 | TRBV30 | TGTGCCTGGAGTGATGGTGCAGGGGCCTACGAGCAGTACTTC | CAWSDGAGAYEQYF
. | . | TRBJ1-2 | TRBV19 | TGTGCCAGCGAAGGGACAAGGGACTATGGCTACACCTTC | CASEGTRDYGYTF
. | . | TRBJ2-7 | TRBV29-1 | TGCAGCGTTGAAGATTCTGCAGCCGGCGAGCAGTACTTC | CSVEDSAAGEQYF
. | . | TRBJ1-2 | TRBV12-3/TRBV12-4 | TGTGCCAGCAGTTTCGAGAGACTAGCAGGGAGCCAAAACTATGGCTACACCTTC | CASSFERLAGSQNYGYTF
few | . | TRBJ1-1 | TRBV9 | TGTGCCAGCAGCACGGGGGCGAACACTGAAGCTTTCTTT | CASSTGANTEAFF
few | TRBD1 | TRBJ2-1 | TRBV4-1 | TGCGCCAGCAGCATAACAGGGGCGCGAAATGAGCAGTTCTTC | CASSITGARNEQFF
few | . | TRBJ1-4 | TRBV7-9 | TGTGCCAGCAGTCGCCCGGGGGCAGAGGAGGAAAAACTGTTTTTT | CASSRPGAEEEKLFF
. | . | TRBJ2-2 | TRBV4-1 | TGCGCCAGCAGCCAAGGGACTATCCCAACCCTCACCGGGGAGCTGTTTTTT | CASSQGTIPTLTGELFF
. | . | TRBJ1-2 | TRBV12-3/TRBV12-4 | TGTGCCAGCTGCCCCGGGGGTGGGTATGGCTACACCTTC | CASCPGGGYGYTF
. | . | TRBJ2-3 | TRBV7-9 | TGTGCCAGCACGGAGACGGCCACCTATCACCATACGCAGTATTTT | CASTETATYHHTQYF
few | . | TRBJ2-2 | TRBV12-3/TRBV12-4 | TGTGCCAGCAGCCCTAGCGCGGAAACGAACACCGGGGAGCTGTTTTTT | CASSPSAETNTGELFF
. | . | TRBJ2-5 | TRBV24-1 | TGTGCCACCAGTGATTTGGGGACCCAGTACTTC | CATSDLGTQYF